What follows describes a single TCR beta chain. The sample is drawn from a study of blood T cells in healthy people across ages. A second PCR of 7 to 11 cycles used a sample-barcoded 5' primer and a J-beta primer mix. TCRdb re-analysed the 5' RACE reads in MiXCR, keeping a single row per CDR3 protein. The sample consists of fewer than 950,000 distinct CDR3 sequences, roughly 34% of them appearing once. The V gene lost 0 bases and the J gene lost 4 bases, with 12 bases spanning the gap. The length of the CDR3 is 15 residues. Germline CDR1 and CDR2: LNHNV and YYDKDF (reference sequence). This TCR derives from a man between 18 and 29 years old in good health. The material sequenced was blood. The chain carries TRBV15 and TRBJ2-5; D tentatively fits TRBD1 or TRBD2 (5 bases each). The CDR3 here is CATSRDLVGGETQYF. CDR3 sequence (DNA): TGTGCCACCAGCAGAGATCTGGTTGGGGGAGAGACCCAGTACTTC.